These 20 T cell receptor beta chains originate from one sample sequenced in a study of T cell repertoires in cytomegalovirus infection. MiXCR, applied by TCRdb to the reads, yields one record per CDR3 protein. Of around 210,000 distinct CDR3 sequences listed, roughly 6.5% were seen once; the top ten hold more than 5.5%. The sample consisted of PBMCs. These receptor sequences come from a human donor in good health (CMV status not recorded). Some clones in this sample may be carry-over from other donors' samples.

In this sample, this clonotype turned up many times. The chain joins TRBV5-1 to TRBJ1-6; D call uncertain. V gave up 0 bases and J gave up 10 bases, with 11 bases separating them. There are 14 residues in the CDR3. Germline V gene lookup returns CDR1 SGHRS and CDR2 YFSETQ. CDR3 DNA: TGCGCCAGCAGCTTGGCGGGGTTAAGCTCACCCCTCCACTTT. This codes for CASSLAGLSSPLHF.

The sample holds many counts of this clonotype. The V and J genes are TRBV29-1 and TRBJ1-4, with 10 bases matching TRBD1. The CDR3 totals 14 residues. Losses at the gene ends were 5 bases for V and 3 bases for J; bases not matched to a gene: 3. CDR1 SQVTM and CDR2 ANQGSEA come from the germline V gene. The CDR3 spells CSVLGTGANEKLFF. DNA for the CDR3: TGCAGCGTTCTAGGGACAGGGGCTAATGAAAAACTGTTTTTT.

This clonotype has a count of ten or more. The chain recombines TRBV2 with TRBJ1-2; no definite D call. The CDR3 totals 13 residues. The germline CDR1 and CDR2 sequences are SNHLY and FYNNEI. Trimming stripped 2 bases from V and 1 base from J, with 5 bases between. The CDR3 loop is CASSETVNYGYTF. The DNA of the CDR3 is TGTGCCAGCAGTGAAACAGTTAACTATGGCTACACCTTC.

This clonotype appeared many times. The chain uses TRBV28 and TRBJ2-1; TRBD1 is a possible D gene (8 bases). Trimming shortened V by 4 bases and J by 7 bases, and 17 bases separated the two germline ends. Germline CDR1 is MDHEN and CDR2 is SYDVKM. The CDR3 covers 15 residues. CDR3 DNA sequence: TGTGCCAGCAGTTCCCTCGGACAGGGAGGGAATGAGCAGTTCTTC. Its protein is CASSSLGQGGNEQFF.

This clonotype was observed many times. The chain recombines TRBV7-2 with TRBJ1-1; tentative D call: TRBD1 (5 bases). CDR3 length: 16 residues. Per germline, CDR1 SGHTA and CDR2 FQGNSA. Between the trimmed V and J ends, which lost 7 bases and 5 bases, there was a span of 23 bases. In DNA form, the CDR3 reads TGTGCCAGCACCGAGGGGACGGCTATTGTGGGAACTGAAGCTTTCTTT. It translates to CASTEGTAIVGTEAFF.

This clonotype was seen repeatedly, ten times or more. The genes are TRBV7-6 and TRBJ1-6, with 11 bases that match TRBD1. This CDR3 has 15 amino acids. CDR1 and CDR2 from the germline V gene are SGHVS and FNYEAQ. Trimming took 5 bases from V and 7 from J; bases not matched to a gene: 4. CDR3 sequence (DNA): TGTGCCAGCAGCGCTGGACAGGGGGCGAATTCACCCCTCCACTTT. Its translation is CASSAGQGANSPLHF.

This clonotype occurred many times. This chain links TRBV19 with TRBJ1-2; TRBD1 might be the D (5 bases). Trimming removed 3 bases at V and 4 bases at J, with 6 bases between. The CDR3 is made up of 12 amino acids. Looked up from germline, CDR1 is LNHDA and CDR2 is SQIVND (reference sequence). CDR3: CASSITGYGYTF. The CDR3 DNA is TGTGCCAGTAGTATTACAGGCTATGGCTACACCTTC. Combining the CDR3 with reference TRBV19 and TRBJ1-2 gives the whole variable domain DGGITQSPKYLFRKEGQNVTLSCEQNLNHDAMYWYRQDPGQGLRLIYYSQIVNDFQKGDIAEGYSVSREKKESFPLTVTSAQKNPTAFYLCASSITGYGYTFGSGTRLTVV.

This clonotype was counted ten times or more. This rearrangement joins TRBV7-9 to TRBJ1-4; tentatively, D is TRBD1 (6 bases). The CDR3 loop spans 18 amino acids. CDR1 and CDR2 (germline): SEHNR, FQNEAQ (reference sequence). The ends were cut back, 5 bases at V and 6 bases at J, with 25 bases in the middle. The CDR3 DNA is TGTGCCAGCAGCAACTTAGGGGGGTCGGTACGGACGGATGAAAAACTGTTTTTT. Translating gives CASSNLGGSVRTDEKLFF.

The V call is TRBV5-1, the J call TRBJ1-1; D unclear. This CDR3 region has 13 residues. V gave up 4 bases and J gave up 0 bases, with 7 bases separating them. Germline values: CDR1 SGHRS, CDR2 YFSETQ. CDR3 amino acids: CASSTGLNTEAFF. The CDR3 coding sequence is TGCGCCAGCAGCACGGGGTTGAACACTGAAGCTTTCTTT.

This clonotype was picked up many times. The V gene is TRBV6-6, the J gene TRBJ2-1; D gene uncertain. The CDR3 is made up of 16 amino acids. Between the trimmed V and J ends, which lost 7 bases and 5 bases, there was a span of 21 bases. Germline-derived CDR1 and CDR2 are MNHNY and SVGAGI (reference sequence). In DNA form, the CDR3 reads TGTGCCAGCACTGAAAGGCAGTCACTCGAGGACAATGAGCAGTTCTTC. Translation gives CASTERQSLEDNEQFF.

This chain uses TRBV29-1 with TRBJ2-5; 8 bases fit TRBD1. Germline V gene sequence: CDR1 SQVTM, CDR2 ANQGSEA. With 8 bases clipped from V and 2 bases from J, the junction kept 4 bases outside the gene matches. The CDR3 consists of 12 residues. The CDR3 spells CSIDRGQETQYF. Here the CDR3 DNA reads TGCAGCATCGACAGGGGACAAGAGACCCAGTACTTC.

The chain is built from TRBV29-1 and TRBJ1-2; possibly TRBD1 for D (5 bases). Germline CDR1 reads SQVTM; CDR2 reads ANQGSEA. V lost 5 bases and J lost 4, with 11 bases in between. This CDR3 region has 12 residues. CDR3 residues: CSVQGTRYGYTF. The CDR3 DNA is TGCAGCGTTCAGGGAACTCGCTATGGCTACACCTTC.

This clonotype appeared a few times. The genes are TRBV20-1 and TRBJ2-7; possibly TRBD1 for D (6 bases). Germline V gives CDR1 DFQATT, CDR2 SNEGSKA (reference sequence). Deletions cut 6 bases from V and 0 bases from J, with 12 bases between. CDR3 size: 13 residues. CDR3 region: CSATGTSSYEQYF. CDR3 DNA: TGCAGTGCCACCGGGACAAGCTCCTACGAGCAGTACTTC.

This clonotype showed up many times. The chain is built from TRBV7-2 and TRBJ1-1, with no clear D. The CDR3 runs 13 residues. Germline CDR1 SGHTA, CDR2 FQGNSA. V was pared by 9 bases and J by 3 bases, with 14 bases between. Here the CDR3 reads CASKMRIYTEAFF. DNA for the CDR3: TGTGCCAGTAAGATGAGGATTTACACTGAAGCTTTCTTT.

The table lists this clonotype with many counts. The rearrangement uses TRBV4-3 and TRBJ1-1; D may be TRBD1 (6 bases). V dropped 0 bases and J dropped 1 base, with 9 bases sitting between them. Germline V gene lookup returns CDR1 LGHNA and CDR2 YSLEER. CDR3 length equals 15 residues. The CDR3 sequence is CASSQDDRTNTEAFF. The CDR3 DNA reads TGCGCCAGCAGCCAAGACGACAGGACGAACACTGAAGCTTTCTTT.

In this sample, this clonotype turned up many times. The rearrangement joins TRBV6-5 to TRBJ1-2; 7 nucleotides line up with TRBD1. V trimming: 6 bases; J trimming: 2 bases; junction bases outside the gene matches: 0. Germline V gene lookup returns CDR1 MNHEY and CDR2 SVGAGI. The CDR3 runs 12 residues. The CDR3, as DNA: TGTGCCAGCAGGGGACAGAACTATGGCTACACCTTC. Its translation: CASRGQNYGYTF.

This clonotype was seen at least ten times. This chain connects TRBV19 to TRBJ1-1; the D is unclear. This CDR3 has 16 amino acids. V dropped 5 bases and J dropped 0 bases, with 16 bases sitting between them. The germline CDR1 and CDR2 sequences are LNHDA and SQIVND (reference sequence). In DNA form, the CDR3 reads TGTGCCAGTAGTCTATCCCCGACACAGCTGAACACTGAAGCTTTCTTT. Protein product: CASSLSPTQLNTEAFF. The variable domain in full, completed from reference TRBV19 and TRBJ1-1, reads DGGITQSPKYLFRKEGQNVTLSCEQNLNHDAMYWYRQDPGQGLRLIYYSQIVNDFQKGDIAEGYSVSREKKESFPLTVTSAQKNPTAFYLCASSLSPTQLNTEAFFGQGTRLTVV.

This clonotype has at least ten counts. The chain links TRBV29-1 to TRBJ2-2; the match to TRBD2 covers 7 bases. V was clipped by 3 bases and J by 0 bases; unmatched bases: 1. CDR1 is SQVTM, CDR2 ANQGSEA, per germline. The length of the CDR3 is 14 residues. The CDR3 spells CSVDGGANTGELFF. Here the CDR3 DNA reads TGCAGCGTTGATGGGGGGGCGAACACCGGGGAGCTGTTTTTT.

At least ten counts were recorded for this clonotype. The chain couples TRBV14 to TRBJ2-1; D is uncertain. This CDR3 contains 13 residues. Germline CDR1 is SGHDN and CDR2 is FVKESK. V shed 1 base and J shed 4 bases, with 5 bases lying between them. CDR3 amino acids: CASSQGIYNEQFF. CDR3 coding DNA: TGTGCCAGCAGCCAAGGAATTTACAATGAGCAGTTCTTC.

This clonotype was picked up many times. The chain carries TRBV6-2 or TRBV6-3 and TRBJ2-7; the D gene is possibly TRBD1 (8 bases). This CDR3 is 15 amino acids long. Between the trimmed V and J ends, which lost 8 bases and 6 bases, there was a span of 23 bases. Germline CDR1 is MNHEY and CDR2 is SVGEGT. CDR3 sequence (DNA): TGTGCCAGCGGCGGAAAACAGGGGGGGTATGGCGAGCAGTACTTC. The encoded protein is CASGGKQGGYGEQYF.